A selection of T cell receptor beta chains follows, all from one sample in a study of cytomegalovirus exposure and HLA in healthy donors. TCRdb keeps only in-frame clones here, not all; method: immunoSEQ multiplex PCR. The sample includes tens of thousands of clones, roughly 80% seen only once; the top ten take around 1.5%. Source material: PBMCs. Receptor source: a man aged 25 to 45 in good health and CMV-seronegative. Each CDR3 is given with its conserved first and last residue. D genes are given only for firm matches. Clone size is shown for a subset of rows, as once, few, many or a class of expanded clone.

J: TRBJ2-7
D: TRBD2
size: NA
V: TRBV19
DNA: TGTGCCAGCAGCGGGGGTAGCGGGAGGGCCAGGGACGAGCAGTACTTC
CDR3: CASSGGSGRARDEQYF

J: TRBJ1-1
D: NA
size: NA
V: TRBV18
DNA: TGTGCCAGCTCACCCCAGACAGAGAACACTGAAGCTTTCTTT
CDR3: CASSPQTENTEAFF

J: TRBJ2-1
D: TRBD1
size: NA
V: TRBV19
DNA: TGTGCCAGTAGTATCTCCGGGACAGGGGCCCCGGGGGACAATGAGCAGTTCTTC
CDR3: CASSISGTGAPGDNEQFF

J: TRBJ2-1
D: NA
size: NA
V: TRBV5-1
DNA: TGCGCCAGCAGCTTACGGCAGGGCTACAATGAGCAGTTCTTC
CDR3: CASSLRQGYNEQFF

J: TRBJ2-7
D: TRBD2
size: NA
V: TRBV28
DNA: TGTGCCAGCATCGGACCCCGCGGGCAGGGGGTTGCTAGCGGGAGGGCCTACGAGCAGTACTTC
CDR3: CASIGPRGQGVASGRAYEQYF

J: TRBJ1-2
D: TRBD1
size: NA
V: TRBV5-1
DNA: TGCGCCAGCAGCTTGGAGACAGGGACAGGTGGCTACACCTTC
CDR3: CASSLETGTGGYTF

J: TRBJ2-3
D: NA
size: NA
V: TRBV6-5
DNA: TGTGCCAGCAGCCTTCAGGGCGGATCAGATACGCAGTATTTT
CDR3: CASSLQGGSDTQYF

J: TRBJ1-1
D: NA
size: NA
V: TRBV7-2
DNA: TGTGCCAGCAGCTTAGCAGGCAGGGAAGCTTTCTTT
CDR3: CASSLAGREAFF

J: TRBJ2-1
D: NA
size: NA
V: TRBV5-4
DNA: TGTGCCAGCAGCTTGGGGACCGCGGGTCCCAATGAGCAGTTCTTC
CDR3: CASSLGTAGPNEQFF

J: TRBJ2-5
D: NA
size: NA
V: TRBV21-1
DNA: TGTGCCAGCAGCAACAAAGCGGGAGGGAGAAGGGAGACCCAGTACTTC
CDR3: CASSNKAGGRRETQYF

J: TRBJ2-4
D: TRBD2
size: few
V: TRBV5-6
DNA: TGTGCCAGCAGCTGGGGGGGGGCCAAAAACATTCAGTACTTC
CDR3: CASSWGGAKNIQYF

J: TRBJ1-2
D: TRBD1
size: NA
V: TRBV28
DNA: TGTGCCAGCAGTTTATTAGGGACAGGGGGCGGATGGGGCTACACCTTC
CDR3: CASSLLGTGGGWGYTF

J: TRBJ2-2
D: NA
size: once
V: TRBV7-3
DNA: TGTGCCAGCAGCCCTCAGGGTACGGGCGGGGAGCTGTTTTTT
CDR3: CASSPQGTGGELFF

J: TRBJ1-2
D: NA
size: NA
V: TRBV7-2
DNA: TGTGCCAGCAGCTTAGGTCCAGAAAACTATGGCTACACCTTC
CDR3: CASSLGPENYGYTF

J: TRBJ2-1
D: TRBD1
size: once
V: TRBV11-3
DNA: TGTGCCAGCAGCTCCCTGGACAGGATAAAGGATGAGCAGTTCTTC
CDR3: CASSSLDRIKDEQFF

J: TRBJ1-1
D: NA
size: few
V: TRBV18
DNA: TGTGCCAGCTCACCAAGTCGGACACCGAACACTGAAGCTTTCTTT
CDR3: CASSPSRTPNTEAFF

J: TRBJ1-5
D: NA
size: NA
V: TRBV10-2
DNA: TGCGCCAGCAAACAGGACAGATATCAGCCCCAGCATTTT
CDR3: CASKQDRYQPQHF

J: TRBJ1-5
D: NA
size: NA
V: TRBV5-6
DNA: TGTGCCAGCAGCCAATCCAATCAGCCCCAGCATTTT
CDR3: CASSQSNQPQHF

J: TRBJ1-1
D: NA
size: NA
V: TRBV9
DNA: TGTGCCAGCAGCGTAGAGCCCACCGGGGTCACTGAAGCTTTCTTT
CDR3: CASSVEPTGVTEAFF

J: TRBJ1-2
D: TRBD1
size: NA
V: TRBV27
DNA: TGTGCCAGCAGTTTGGCAGGGGGTAACTATGGCTACACCTTC
CDR3: CASSLAGGNYGYTF

J: TRBJ2-5
D: NA
size: NA
V: TRBV18
DNA: TGTGCCAGCTCACCACCGGGCAGGAAAGAGACCCAGTACTTC
CDR3: CASSPPGRKETQYF

J: TRBJ1-2
D: NA
size: NA
V: TRBV27
DNA: TGTGCCAGCAGTTTACGGGGGTTGGATGGCTACACCTTC
CDR3: CASSLRGLDGYTF